This passage covers 14 T cell receptor beta chains from one sample sequenced in a study of response to subunit inactivated influenza vaccine. TCRdb recomputed calls from the RT-PCR reads with MiXCR, one row per CDR3 protein. Here the sample spans 500,000 to 600,000 distinct CDR3 sequences, about 11% being singletons. The sample also formed part of further work on T cells expressing NK-cell markers. From that paper: TCR beta libraries carry UMIs added by 5'RACE template switching.

The source material was PBMCs from blood, sampled on the day of vaccination. These receptors were obtained from a man aged 50-59 years who received an inactivated influenza vaccine.

There are many counts of this clonotype. The J gene is TRBJ2-5, the V gene TRBV7-9, with 9 positions matching TRBD1. CDR1 is SEHNR, CDR2 FQNEAQ, per germline (reference sequence). With V trimmed by 3 bases and J by 6 bases, 8 bases remained unmatched. This CDR3 spans 15 amino acids. Here the CDR3 DNA reads TGTGCCAGCAGCTTTACCGGGACAGGGTTTCAGACCCAGTACTTC. Amino acid sequence: CASSFTGTGFQTQYF.

In its sample, this clonotype was seen a few times. The gene calls are TRBV3-1 and TRBJ2-1; TRBD2 is a possible D gene (6 bases). This CDR3 contains 12 residues. Germline lookup yields CDR1 LGHDT and CDR2 YNNKEL (reference sequence). The germline V and J ends were trimmed by 3 bases and 12 bases, with 12 bases remaining between them. CDR3 sequence (DNA): TGTGCCAGCAGCCAGGTGGCTAGCGTGCAGTTCTTC. Amino acid sequence: CASSQVASVQFF.

This chain connects TRBV14 to TRBJ2-7, with D possibly matching TRBD1 (5 bases). CDR3 length: 15 residues. Germline V gene lookup returns CDR1 SGHDN and CDR2 FVKESK. V gave up 0 bases and J gave up 7 bases, with 16 bases separating them. CDR3 in amino acids: CASSQEFGQGREQYF. The CDR3 DNA reads as TGTGCCAGCAGCCAAGAATTTGGGCAGGGAAGGGAGCAGTACTTC.

This chain links TRBV7-9 with TRBJ2-7, with 10 bases identical to TRBD1. Trimming at V came to 4 bases and at J to 6 bases, leaving 0 bases not matched to a gene. CDR1 SEHNR and CDR2 FQNEAQ come from the germline V gene (reference sequence). The CDR3 runs 12 residues. The CDR3 DNA follows: TGTGCCAGCAGCTGGGACAGGGGCGAGCAGTACTTC. This codes for CASSWDRGEQYF. Full variable domain (missing parts from reference TRBV7-9 and TRBJ2-7): DTGVSQNPRHKITKRGQNVTFRCDPISEHNRLYWYRQTLGQGPEFLTYFQNEAQLEKSRLLSDRFSAERPKGSFSTLEIQRTEQGDSAMYLCASSWDRGEQYFGPGTRLTVT.

The rearrangement uses TRBV9 and TRBJ2-7, with TRBD2 matching over 11 bases. J was trimmed by 5 bases and V by 3 bases; bases with no gene match: 7. This CDR3 has 15 residues. Germline CDR1 reads SGDLS; CDR2 reads YYNGEE. The DNA for the CDR3 is TGTGCCAGCAGCGCTAGCGGGAGGCCGGGCCACGAGCAGTACTTC. Its translation is CASSASGRPGHEQYF.

The V call is TRBV15, the J call TRBJ1-1, with TRBD1 matching over 7 bases. The length of the CDR3 is 13 residues. V dropped 9 bases and J dropped 0; count of bases not matched to a gene: 4. In germline, CDR1 is LNHNV, CDR2 YYDKDF (reference sequence). CDR3 coding DNA: TGTGCCACAAGACAGGGCGTGAACACTGAAGCTTTCTTT. Translation gives CATRQGVNTEAFF.

J is TRBJ2-7 and V is TRBV12-3 or TRBV12-4; TRBD1 or TRBD2 may be the D gene (5 bases each). V lost 2 bases and J lost 7, with 15 bases in between. This CDR3 region has 14 residues. CDR3: CASSLPTGPGEQYF. As DNA, the CDR3 is TGTGCCAGCAGTTTACCCACGGGGCCTGGTGAGCAGTACTTC.

The V gene is TRBV7-6, the J gene TRBJ2-1, with 7 bases identical to TRBD2. V was pared by 1 base and J by 3 bases, with 3 bases of the junction left unmatched. In germline, CDR1 is SGHVS, CDR2 FNYEAQ. This CDR3 is 15 amino acids long. In DNA form, the CDR3 reads TGTGCCAGCAGCTTAGAATGGACTAGCTACAATGAGCAGTTCTTC. It codes for CASSLEWTSYNEQFF.

This clonotype was counted ten times or more. The chain recombines TRBV7-9 with TRBJ2-3; TRBD1 matches at 10 bases. Trimming cost V 5 bases and J 0 bases; bases outside gene matches: 5. The CDR3 runs 16 residues. Germline V gene data show CDR1 as SEHNR and CDR2 as FQNEAQ (reference sequence). CDR3 sequence (DNA): TGTGCCAGCAGCAAGGGACAGGGGTCTAGCACAGATACGCAGTATTTT. This codes for CASSKGQGSSTDTQYF.

Ten or more counts support this clonotype. V usage is TRBV7-2 and J usage is TRBJ2-1, with 10 bases that match TRBD2. Trimming took 5 bases from V and 7 from J; bases not matched to a gene: 8. Germline V gives CDR1 SGHTA, CDR2 FQGNSA. CDR3 length: 15 amino acids. This CDR3 is CASSPAAGGFNEQFF. For the CDR3, the DNA is TGTGCCAGCAGCCCGGCAGCGGGAGGGTTTAATGAGCAGTTCTTC. Full variable domain (outside the CDR3, taken from reference TRBV7-2 and TRBJ2-1): GAGVSQSPSNKVTEKGKDVELRCDPISGHTALYWYRQSLGQGLEFLIYFQGNSAPDKSGLPSDRFSAERTGGSVSTLTIQRTQQEDSAVYLCASSPAAGGFNEQFFGPGTRLTVL.

This clonotype was observed a handful of times. The V call is TRBV12-3 or TRBV12-4, the J call TRBJ1-4; TRBD1 might be the D (6 bases). Between the trimmed V and J ends, which lost 2 bases and 2 bases, there was a span of 9 bases. This CDR3 is 15 amino acids long. CDR3 region: CASSLQGWTNEKLFF. The CDR3 DNA reads as TGTGCCAGCAGTTTACAGGGGTGGACTAATGAAAAACTGTTTTTT.

The chain employs TRBV12-3 or TRBV12-4 and TRBJ2-1, with 10 bases matching TRBD2. The CDR3 has 20 amino acids. The V and J ends lost 2 bases and 1 base, in that order; junction bases with no gene match: 14. The CDR3 DNA follows: TGTGCCAGCAGTTTAATAGGCCGGCTAGCGGGAGAAAGGTCCTACAATGAGCAGTTCTTC. Its translation: CASSLIGRLAGERSYNEQFF.

The chain has TRBV24-1 and TRBJ2-5; no firm D call. The CDR3 covers 15 residues. In germline, CDR1 is KGHDR, CDR2 SFDVKD. Trimming pared 0 bases from V and 5 bases from J, leaving 12 bases between. DNA for the CDR3: TGTGCCACCAGTGATTTGGGCCAGACCGGGGAGACCCAGTACTTC. Protein product: CATSDLGQTGETQYF.

This chain joins TRBV11-2 and TRBJ2-2, with 9 bases lining up with TRBD1. The germline V gene encodes CDR1 SGHAT and CDR2 FQNNGV. Trimming cost V 4 bases and J 3 bases; bases outside gene matches: 6. This CDR3 is built from 16 residues. CDR3 bases: TGTGCCAGCAGCTCAAGGGACAGGGACGACACCGGGGAGCTGTTTTTT. Protein sequence: CASSSRDRDDTGELFF.